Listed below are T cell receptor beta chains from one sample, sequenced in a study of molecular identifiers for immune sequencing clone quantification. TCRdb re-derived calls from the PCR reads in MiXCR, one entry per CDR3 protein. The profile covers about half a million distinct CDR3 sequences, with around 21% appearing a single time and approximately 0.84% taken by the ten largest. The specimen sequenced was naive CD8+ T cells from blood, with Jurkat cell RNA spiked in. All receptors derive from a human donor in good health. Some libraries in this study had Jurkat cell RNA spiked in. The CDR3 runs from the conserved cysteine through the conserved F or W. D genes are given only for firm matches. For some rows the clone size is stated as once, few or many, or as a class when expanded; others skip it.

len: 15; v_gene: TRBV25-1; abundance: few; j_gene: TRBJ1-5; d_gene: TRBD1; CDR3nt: TGTGCCAACAGTGAGCCAGGGGGAAGTGGACAGCCCCAGCATTTT; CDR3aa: CANSEPGGSGQPQHF
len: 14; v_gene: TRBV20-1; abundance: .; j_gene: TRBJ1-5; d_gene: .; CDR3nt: TGCAGTGCTAGAGATGAGTCTAGCACAGATACGCAGCATTTT; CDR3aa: CSARDESSTDTQHF
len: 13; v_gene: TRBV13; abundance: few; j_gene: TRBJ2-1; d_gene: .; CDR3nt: TGTGCCAGCAGCACCGGGACGCCCAGCGAGCAGTTCTTC; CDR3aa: CASSTGTPSEQFF
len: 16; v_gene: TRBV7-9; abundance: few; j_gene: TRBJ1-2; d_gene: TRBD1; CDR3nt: TGTGCCAGCAGCTCCGCCCCGCACGACAGGGGGCGGGGCTACACCTTC; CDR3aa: CASSSAPHDRGRGYTF
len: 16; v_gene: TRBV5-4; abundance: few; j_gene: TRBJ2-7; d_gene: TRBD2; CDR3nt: TGTGCCAGCAGCCCGGGGACTAGCGGGAAATTTGGGGAGCAGTACTTC; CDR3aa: CASSPGTSGKFGEQYF
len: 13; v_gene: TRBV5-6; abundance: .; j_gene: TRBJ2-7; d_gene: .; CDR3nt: TGTGCCAGCAGCTCAGGGGTTGGGAACGAGCAGTACTTC; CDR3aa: CASSSGVGNEQYF
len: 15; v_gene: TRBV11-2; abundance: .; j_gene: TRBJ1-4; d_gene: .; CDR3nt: TGTGCCAGCAGCTCAGGAGGTGCAACTAATGAAAAACTGTTTTTT; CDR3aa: CASSSGGATNEKLFF
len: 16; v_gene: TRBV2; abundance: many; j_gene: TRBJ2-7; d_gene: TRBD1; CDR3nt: TGTGCCACCTCTGCCCCGGGGACAGGGCTCTCCTACGAGCAGTACTTC; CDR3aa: CATSAPGTGLSYEQYF
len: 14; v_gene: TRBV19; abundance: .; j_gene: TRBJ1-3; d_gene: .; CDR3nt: TGTGCCAGTAGTTGGGACGGGTCTGGAAACACCATATATTTT; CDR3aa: CASSWDGSGNTIYF
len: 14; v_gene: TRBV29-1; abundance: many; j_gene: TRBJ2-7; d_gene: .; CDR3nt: TGCAGCGTTGAAGTTCACGGGACCCTCGGCCAGCAGTACTTC; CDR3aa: CSVEVHGTLGQQYF
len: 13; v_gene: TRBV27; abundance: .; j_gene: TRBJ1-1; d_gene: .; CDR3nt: TGTACCAGCAGTTTAAGAGGGCCGCGTGAAGCTTTCTTT; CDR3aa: CTSSLRGPREAFF
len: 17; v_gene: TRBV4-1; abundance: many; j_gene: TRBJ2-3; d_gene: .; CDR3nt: TGCGCCAGCAGCCAAGATGAACAGGGATCCTTCACAGATACGCAGTATTTT; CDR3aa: CASSQDEQGSFTDTQYF
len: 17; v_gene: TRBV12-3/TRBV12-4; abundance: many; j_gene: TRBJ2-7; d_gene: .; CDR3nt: TGTGCCAGCAGTTTAGATTCGACGGGTCCGGACTCCTACGAGCAGTACTTC; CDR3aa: CASSLDSTGPDSYEQYF
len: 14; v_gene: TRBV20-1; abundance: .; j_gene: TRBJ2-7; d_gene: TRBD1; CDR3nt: TGCAGTGCTAGAGATGGACAGGTCTCAGGAGAGCAGTACTTC; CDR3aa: CSARDGQVSGEQYF
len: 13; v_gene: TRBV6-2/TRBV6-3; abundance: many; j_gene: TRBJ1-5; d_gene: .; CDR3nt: TGTGCCAGCACACGGGGCCGCAATCAGCCCCAGCATTTT; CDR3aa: CASTRGRNQPQHF
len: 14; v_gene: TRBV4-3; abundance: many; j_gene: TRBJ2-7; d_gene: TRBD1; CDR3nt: TGCGCCAGCAGCCATGGGGACAGCTCCTACGAGCAGTACTTC; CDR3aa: CASSHGDSSYEQYF
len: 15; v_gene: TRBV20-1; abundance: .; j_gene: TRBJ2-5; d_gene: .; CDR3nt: TGCAGTGCTAGAGTGTCCGACATAATCCGAGAGACCCAGTACTTC; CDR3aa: CSARVSDIIRETQYF
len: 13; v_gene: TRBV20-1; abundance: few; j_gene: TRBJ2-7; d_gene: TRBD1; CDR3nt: TGCAGTGCACTGGACAGGGCCTCCAACGAGCAGTGCTTC; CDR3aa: CSALDRASNEQCF
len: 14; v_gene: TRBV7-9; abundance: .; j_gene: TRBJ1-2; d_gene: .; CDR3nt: TGTGCCAGCAGCCCAGAACAGCGAAACTATGGCTACGCCTTC; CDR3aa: CASSPEQRNYGYAF
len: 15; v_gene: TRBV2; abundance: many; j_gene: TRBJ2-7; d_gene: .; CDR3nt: TGTGCCAGCAGTGAATTTGGGGGCAAATCCTACGAGCAGTACTTC; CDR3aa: CASSEFGGKSYEQYF
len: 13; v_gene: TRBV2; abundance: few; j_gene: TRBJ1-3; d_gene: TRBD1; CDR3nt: TGTGCCAAGAGACAGGGGGATCGGAACACCATATATTTT; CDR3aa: CAKRQGDRNTIYF
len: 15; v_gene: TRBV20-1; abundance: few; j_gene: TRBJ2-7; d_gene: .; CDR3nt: TGCAGTGCTAGAGATGCAATCGGCTTCTCCTACGAGCAGTACTTC; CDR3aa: CSARDAIGFSYEQYF
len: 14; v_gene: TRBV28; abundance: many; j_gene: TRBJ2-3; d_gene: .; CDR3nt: TGTGCCAGCAGTTCAGGGCTAGTAGCAGATACGCAGTATTTT; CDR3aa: CASSSGLVADTQYF
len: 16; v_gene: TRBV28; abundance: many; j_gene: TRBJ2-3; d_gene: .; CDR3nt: TGTGCCAGCAGTTTAGTACAGCTTACAGACACAGATACGCAGTATTTT; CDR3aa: CASSLVQLTDTDTQYF